The 19 T cell receptor beta chains given below trace back to one sample, sequenced in a study of blood T cell repertoires in COVID-19. Libraries were prepared by immunoSEQ multiplex PCR; TCRdb keeps only in-frame clonotypes and omits some of them. This table holds some 180,000 clones, under 90% found once. What was sequenced was peripheral blood. These receptor sequences come from a man in his forties with acute or convalescent COVID-19.

The chain couples TRBV7-6 to TRBJ1-1; a weak D match, TRBD1 (6 bases). V lost 5 bases and J lost 4, with 17 bases in between. The CDR3 spans 15 residues. CDR1 is SGHVS, CDR2 FNYEAQ, per germline. CDR3 nucleotide sequence: TGTGCCAGCAGCCAAGGGGGGGACTGGGCCACTGAAGCTTTCTTT. Translated: CASSQGGDWATEAFF.

V is TRBV4-2 and J is TRBJ1-6; no clear D gene. This CDR3 is 16 amino acids long. From germline, CDR1 is LGHNA and CDR2 YNFKEQ. Trimming took off 0 bases at V and 5 bases at J, with 11 bases between the two ends. CDR3 nucleotide sequence: TGTGCCAGCAGCCAAGATCTTACAGCCAATAATTCACCCCTCCACTTT. Protein: CASSQDLTANNSPLHF.

This clone was recorded a few times. The V and J genes are TRBV6-2 or TRBV6-3 and TRBJ2-7; maybe TRBD1 (5 bases). Trimming left V 5 bases short and J 0 bases short, with 11 bases between. Germline V gene data show CDR1 as MNHEY and CDR2 as SVGEGT. CDR3 length: 14 residues. DNA of the CDR3: TGTGCCAGCAGTGACAGACGGAGCTCCTACGAGCAGTACTTC. It codes for CASSDRRSSYEQYF.

The chain links TRBV7-2 to TRBJ2-3; D might be TRBD2 (6 bases). Trimming pared 5 bases from V and 3 bases from J, leaving 12 bases between. The CDR3 sequence is 14 residues long. Per germline, CDR1 SGHTA and CDR2 FQGNSA. The CDR3 coding sequence is TGTGCCAGCAGCCCACCGGACTATACAGATACGCAGTATTTT. It is translated as CASSPPDYTDTQYF.

This rearrangement joins TRBV11-2 to TRBJ1-2; TRBD1 is a possible D gene (5 bases). Germline V gene data show CDR1 as SGHAT and CDR2 as FQNNGV. Trimming removed 0 bases at V and 4 bases at J, with 21 bases between. This CDR3 spans 18 amino acids. The CDR3 here is CASSLDRVAPRIFYGYTF. The DNA for the CDR3 is TGTGCCAGCAGCTTAGACAGGGTGGCCCCTCGTATATTCTATGGCTACACCTTC.

This clone was seen a few times. This chain's CDR3 is CASSDPPVTGLNEKLFF. CDR3 sequence (DNA): TGTGCCAGCAGTGACCCTCCCGTGACAGGCCTTAATGAAAAACTGTTTTTT. The J gene is TRBJ1-4, the V gene TRBV6-4, with TRBD1 as a possible D gene (6 bases). The V gene lost 2 bases and the J gene lost 4 bases, with 17 bases spanning the gap. CDR3 length: 17 amino acids. CDR1 is MRHNA, CDR2 SNTAGT, per germline.

The chain recombines TRBV5-6 with TRBJ2-3; 9 bases agree with TRBD1. Germline CDR1 is SGHDT and CDR2 is YYEEEE. Unmatched junction bases numbered 6, after V lost 4 bases and J lost 0 bases. The CDR3 covers 16 residues. The CDR3 DNA reads TGTGCCAGCAGCGTCCGACAGGGGGTAAGCACAGATACGCAGTATTTT. It specifies CASSVRQGVSTDTQYF.

This clone occurred once. J is TRBJ2-1 and V is TRBV2; D unclear. The germline V gene has CDR1 SNHLY and CDR2 FYNNEI. There are 12 residues in the CDR3. V gave up 7 bases and J gave up 3 bases, with 7 bases separating them. CDR3: CASNPVYNEQFF. The CDR3 nucleotides read TGTGCCAGCAACCCGGTCTACAATGAGCAGTTCTTC.

Of note for this clone: One end of the junction varies from germline; a read error may be responsible. This rearrangement joins TRBV19 to TRBJ2-5; 11 bases are a match to TRBD2. From germline, CDR1 is LNHDA and CDR2 SQIVND (reference sequence). CDR3 length equals 15 residues. The CDR3 loop is CASSIAGGPQETQYF. DNA of the CDR3: TGTGCCAGTAGCATAGCGGGGGGGCCTCAAGAGACCCAGTACTTC.

The CDR3 here is CASSSPPGQGALADTQYF. The CDR3 DNA is TGTGCCAGCAGCTCTCCACCGGGACAGGGGGCCCTCGCAGATACGCAGTATTTT. The chain has TRBV7-8 and TRBJ2-3; TRBD1 matches at 12 bases. Germline V gene sequence: CDR1 SGHVS, CDR2 FQNEAQ. The CDR3 consists of 18 residues. V lost 4 bases, J lost 4 bases, and 12 bases stayed unmatched. Full variable domain (missing parts from reference TRBV7-8 and TRBJ2-3): GAGVSQSPRYKVAKRGQDVALRCDPISGHVSLFWYQQALGQGPEFLTYFQNEAQLDKSGLPSDRFFAERPEGSVSTLKIQRTQQEDSAVYLCASSSPPGQGALADTQYFGPGTRLTVL.

This chain uses TRBV24-1 with TRBJ1-1; D call uncertain. CDR1 and CDR2 from the germline V gene are KGHDR and SFDVKD. The CDR3 covers 13 residues. V dropped 7 bases and J dropped 5 bases, with 13 bases sitting between them. The CDR3 is CATRLGERTEAFF. The CDR3 DNA sequence: TGTGCCACCAGGCTCGGGGAAAGAACTGAAGCTTTCTTT.

V gene TRBV18 combines with J gene TRBJ1-1; maybe TRBD1 (5 bases). The CDR3 runs 14 residues. Germline CDR1 is KGHSH and CDR2 is LQKENI. V was cut by 6 bases and J by 4 bases, with 15 bases left in between. The CDR3: CASSFGGGGTEAFF. In DNA, the CDR3 is TGTGCCAGCTCTTTTGGGGGAGGCGGCACTGAAGCTTTCTTT.

The chain employs TRBV30 and TRBJ2-3, with 9 nucleotides matching TRBD2. The CDR3 is 14 residues long. V gave up 8 bases and J gave up 3 bases; unmatched junction bases: 9. Germline V gene data show CDR1 as GTSNPN and CDR2 as SVGIG (reference sequence). CDR3 nucleotides: TGTGCCCTCACTTTGCGGGGGGGAACAGATACGCAGTATTTT. Protein: CALTLRGGTDTQYF.

V and J are TRBV7-3 and TRBJ2-1; maybe TRBD1 (7 bases). V dropped 5 bases and J dropped 3 bases, with 8 bases sitting between them. The germline V gene encodes CDR1 SGHTA and CDR2 FQGTGA. The CDR3 runs 13 residues. The CDR3 region is CASSQGGYNEQFF. The CDR3 DNA sequence: TGTGCCAGCAGCCAGGGGGGCTACAATGAGCAGTTCTTC.

The chain has TRBV28 and TRBJ1-5; the D gene is possibly TRBD1 (6 bases). The CDR3 has 14 amino acids. The germline V and J ends were trimmed by 5 bases and 9 bases, with 17 bases remaining between them. Germline CDR1 reads MDHEN; CDR2 reads SYDVKM. In DNA, the CDR3 is TGTGCCAGCAGTGGGGGAGGGGGAAGTCGGCCCCAGCATTTT. Protein: CASSGGGGSRPQHF.

This chain links TRBV9 with TRBJ1-2, with a possible D match to TRBD1 (5 bases). Trimming pared 7 bases from V and 8 bases from J, leaving 15 bases between. The CDR3 covers 12 residues. The germline V gene has CDR1 SGDLS and CDR2 YYNGEE. The CDR3 reads CASHQRGKGYTF. CDR3 nucleotides: TGTGCCAGCCACCAACGGGGGAAGGGCTACACCTTC. The complete variable domain, with remaining parts taken from reference TRBV9 and TRBJ1-2, reads DSGVTQTPKHLITATGQRVTLRCSPRSGDLSVYWYQQSLDQGLQFLIQYYNGEERAKGNILERFSAQQFPDLHSELNLSSLELGDSALYFCASHQRGKGYTFGSGTRLTVV.

The genes are TRBV28 and TRBJ2-1, with D possibly being TRBD1 (6 bases). The V gene's germline CDR1 is MDHEN and CDR2 SYDVKM. Trimming removed 5 bases at V and 13 bases at J, with 21 bases between. The CDR3 totals 14 residues. CDR3: CASSPAFPGAPQFF. The CDR3 region has the DNA TGTGCCAGCAGTCCCGCTTTTCCAGGGGCCCCTCAGTTCTTC.

Here the CDR3 reads CASSPGPGDIQYF. The CDR3 coding sequence is TGTGCCAGCAGCCCAGGCCCCGGGGACATTCAGTACTTC. This sequence joins TRBV11-3 and TRBJ2-4, with D tentatively TRBD2 (5 bases). The CDR3 consists of 13 residues. Trimming removed 5 bases from V and 8 bases from J, with 13 bases in between. Germline lookup yields CDR1 SGHNT and CDR2 YENEEA.

The chain combines TRBV7-2 with TRBJ2-7; no firm D call. Trimming stripped 3 bases from V and 0 bases from J, with 9 bases between. Per germline, CDR1 SGHTA and CDR2 FQGNSA. This CDR3 has 14 residues. This CDR3 is CASSLADSSYEQYF. The CDR3 DNA sequence: TGTGCCAGCAGCTTGGCGGATAGCTCCTACGAGCAGTACTTC.